The 7 T cell receptor beta chains in this list originate from one sample, sequenced in a study of cytomegalovirus exposure and HLA in healthy donors. Clones were read by immunoSEQ multiplex PCR, and TCRdb kept only the in-frame ones, dropping some. The sample yields about 130,000 clones, around 80% seen once. Sequenced sample: PBMCs. These receptors were collected from a young man in good health and CMV-seropositive.

The chain combines TRBV29-1 with TRBJ1-2; D unclear. Germline CDR1 reads SQVTM; CDR2 reads ANQGSEA. The CDR3 has 14 amino acids. V dropped 3 bases and J dropped 5 bases, with 16 bases sitting between them. Here the CDR3 reads CSVEEGPSPYGYTF. The CDR3 bases are TGCAGCGTTGAGGAGGGCCCTAGCCCATATGGCTACACCTTC. Variable domain in full (rest from reference TRBV29-1 and TRBJ1-2): SAVISQKPSRDICQRGTSLTIQCQVDSQVTMMFWYRQQPGQSLTLIATANQGSEATYESGFVIDKFPISRPNLTFSTLTVSNMSPEDSSIYLCSVEEGPSPYGYTFGSGTRLTVV.

This chain links TRBV7-2 with TRBJ2-7; D is unclear. Per germline, CDR1 SGHTA and CDR2 FQGNSA. V dropped 1 base and J dropped 3 bases, with 13 bases sitting between them. The CDR3 extends over 15 amino acids. The CDR3 DNA reads as TGTGCCAGCAGCTTAGGCACCACTTATGGCTACGAGCAGTACTTC. Translation: CASSLGTTYGYEQYF.

The V call is TRBV11-2, the J call TRBJ2-2; 7 positions agree with TRBD2. The germline V gene has CDR1 SGHAT and CDR2 FQNNGV. Unmatched junction bases numbered 4, after V lost 5 bases and J lost 1 base. The CDR3 extends over 15 amino acids. CDR3 sequence: CASSAGTKNTGELFF. The DNA of the CDR3 is TGTGCCAGCAGCGCCGGGACTAAGAACACCGGGGAGCTGTTTTTT.

The chain uses TRBV7-8 and TRBJ1-1, with a weak D call TRBD1 (5 bases). V was shortened by 0 bases and J by 5 bases, with 7 bases between the two germline ends. This CDR3 has 13 amino acids. Germline V gene sequence: CDR1 SGHVS, CDR2 FQNEAQ. The CDR3 region is CASSLARATEAFF. The DNA for the CDR3 is TGTGCCAGCAGCTTAGCCAGGGCGACTGAAGCTTTCTTT.

The chain uses TRBV11-3 and TRBJ2-6; 9 positions agree with TRBD1. Trimming at V came to 4 bases and at J to 0 bases, leaving 7 bases not matched to a gene. The CDR3 length is 18 residues. Germline loops: CDR1 SGHNT, CDR2 YENEEA. This CDR3 is CASSSSDRGGSGANVLTF. CDR3 in DNA: TGTGCCAGCAGCTCCTCGGACAGGGGAGGCTCTGGGGCCAACGTCCTGACTTTC.

The chain carries TRBV7-2 and TRBJ2-1, with TRBD2 matching 15 bases. The CDR3 has 16 amino acids. V gave up 5 bases and J gave up 8 bases; unmatched junction bases: 7. Germline V gives CDR1 SGHTA, CDR2 FQGNSA. The CDR3 protein is CASSRTSGRGSYEQFF. The CDR3 DNA sequence: TGTGCCAGCAGCCGGACTAGCGGGAGGGGTTCCTATGAGCAGTTCTTC.

The chain is built from TRBV7-9 and TRBJ1-1; D not resolved. The V gene lost 7 bases and the J gene lost 5 bases, with 8 bases spanning the gap. The CDR3 spans 11 residues. Germline V gene sequence: CDR1 SEHNR, CDR2 FQNEAQ (reference sequence). The CDR3 DNA is TGTGCCAGCACCGGGAGGACTGAAGCTTTCTTT. As protein: CASTGRTEAFF. Full variable domain (remainder filled in from reference TRBV7-9 and TRBJ1-1): DTGVSQNPRHKITKRGQNVTFRCDPISEHNRLYWYRQTLGQGPEFLTYFQNEAQLEKSRLLSDRFSAERPKGSFSTLEIQRTEQGDSAMYLCASTGRTEAFFGQGTRLTVV.